This passage covers 5 T cell receptor beta chains from one sample sequenced in a study of read filtering for tumor transcriptome and immune sequencing (dated by TCRdb to the early 2020s). TCRdb names Illumina HiSeq 4000 as the instrument used. Starting from 400 to 450 ng RNA, TCR libraries were constructed with the Immunoverse kit using molecular barcoded adaptors that cover the alpha/delta and beta/gamma chains. TCRdb reworked the public reads: Q25 trimming with fastp, MiXCR clone assembly, productive beta chains retained. Here each entry gathers all rows of one CDR3 protein and keeps the most common genes and DNA. This sample comprises roughly 130,000 distinct CDR3 sequences, approximately 13% of them detected only once. 11% of the sample goes to the ten largest clones. Sequencing input: a population of CD138-negative cells sorted from bone marrow. The cell subset or site label, as the study defines it: bone marrow mononuclear cells depleted of CD138+ plasma/myeloma cells by negative magnetic selection. The receptors here all came from a donor aged 40 or over with multiple myeloma.

Points on this clonotype: A much bigger clone sits one base away, suggesting this may be a read error. The chain recombines TRBV29-1 with TRBJ2-5; D gene uncertain. V lost 8 bases, J lost 0 bases, and 10 bases lay in between. This CDR3 has 12 amino acids. Germline-derived CDR1 and CDR2 are SQVTM and ANQGSEA. As DNA, the CDR3 is TGCAGCCCCGGGCAGTACCAAGAGACCCAGTACTTC. Translating it yields CSPGQYQETQYF.

In this sample, this clonotype turned up many times. The V call is TRBV6-5, the J call TRBJ1-1; D gene unclear. CDR3 size: 14 residues. The germline CDR1 and CDR2 sequences are MNHEY and SVGAGI. V lost 1 base and J 5 bases, leaving 11 bases between the germline ends. CDR3 nucleotides: TGTGCCAGCAGTTACTTGAGGACGGTGACTGAAGCTTTCTTT. Amino acid sequence: CASSYLRTVTEAFF.

The sample holds a few counts of this clonotype. V is TRBV7-9 and J is TRBJ2-5; 8 bases map to TRBD1. After removal of 6 bases from V and 1 base from J, the junction contained 4 bases not matched to a gene. The CDR3 loop spans 14 amino acids. Germline CDR1 and CDR2: SEHNR and FQNEAQ (reference sequence). CDR3: CASRSTGGQETQYF. CDR3 coding DNA: TGTGCCAGCAGATCAACAGGGGGCCAAGAGACCCAGTACTTC.

This clonotype was detected only once. A far larger clone is one nucleotide away, so this likely arose from a read error. The chain has TRBV7-2 and TRBJ2-5, with 9 bases fitting TRBD2. V gave up 3 bases and J gave up 11 bases; unmatched junction bases: 13. Germline CDR1 reads SGHTA; CDR2 reads FQGNSA. The CDR3 sequence is 15 residues long. Written as DNA, the CDR3 is TGTGCCAGCAGCTTGTTTCTAGCGGGAAGCAATGAGCAGTACTTC. It translates to CASSLFLAGSNEQYF.

This clonotype has just a few counts. Possible read error: a much larger clone is one base away. The chain joins TRBV7-2 to TRBJ2-1, with D perhaps given as TRBD1 or TRBD2 (5 bases each). The ends were cut back, 5 bases at V and 13 bases at J, with 18 bases in the middle. This CDR3 has 13 amino acids. CDR1 and CDR2 from the germline V gene are SGHTA and FQGNSA. CDR3 nucleotide sequence: TGTGCCAGCAGCCCCGTGGGACCCCAGAGTCAGTTCTTC. Translated: CASSPVGPQSQFF.